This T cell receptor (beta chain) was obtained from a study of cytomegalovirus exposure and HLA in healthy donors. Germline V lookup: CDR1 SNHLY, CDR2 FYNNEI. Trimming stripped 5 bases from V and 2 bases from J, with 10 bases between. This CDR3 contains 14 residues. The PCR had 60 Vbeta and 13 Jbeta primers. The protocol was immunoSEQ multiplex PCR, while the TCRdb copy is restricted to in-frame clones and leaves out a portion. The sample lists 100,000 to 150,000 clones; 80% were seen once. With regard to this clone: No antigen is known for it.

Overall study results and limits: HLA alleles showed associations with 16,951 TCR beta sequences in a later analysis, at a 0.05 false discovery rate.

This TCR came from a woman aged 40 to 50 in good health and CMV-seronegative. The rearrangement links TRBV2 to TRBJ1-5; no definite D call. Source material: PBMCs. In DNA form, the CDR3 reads TGTGCCAGCAGTACCCTAGTTGGCAATCAGCCCCAGCATTTT. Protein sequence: CASSTLVGNQPQHF. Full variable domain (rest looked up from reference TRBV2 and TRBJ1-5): EPEVTQTPSHQVTQMGQEVILRCVPISNHLYFYWYRQILGQKVEFLVSFYNNEISEKSEIFDDQFSVERPDGSNFTLKIRSTKLEDSAMYFCASSTLVGNQPQHFGDGTRLSIL.